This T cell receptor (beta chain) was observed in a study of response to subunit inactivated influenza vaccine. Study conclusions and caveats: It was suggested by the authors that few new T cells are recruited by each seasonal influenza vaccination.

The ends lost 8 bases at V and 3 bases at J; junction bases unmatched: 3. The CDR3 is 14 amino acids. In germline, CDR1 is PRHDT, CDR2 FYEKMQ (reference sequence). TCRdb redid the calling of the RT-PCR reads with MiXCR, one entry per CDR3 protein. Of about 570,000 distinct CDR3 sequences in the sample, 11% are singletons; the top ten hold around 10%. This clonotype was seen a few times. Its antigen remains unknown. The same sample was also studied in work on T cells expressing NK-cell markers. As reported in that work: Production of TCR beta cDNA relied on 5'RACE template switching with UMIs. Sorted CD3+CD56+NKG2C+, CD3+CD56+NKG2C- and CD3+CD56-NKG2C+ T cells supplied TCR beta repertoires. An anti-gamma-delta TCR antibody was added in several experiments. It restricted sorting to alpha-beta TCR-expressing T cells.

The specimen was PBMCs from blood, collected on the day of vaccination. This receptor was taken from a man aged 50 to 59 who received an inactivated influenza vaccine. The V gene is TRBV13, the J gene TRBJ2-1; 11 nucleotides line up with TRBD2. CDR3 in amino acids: CASATSGGYNEQFF. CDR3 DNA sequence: TGTGCCAGCGCAACTAGCGGGGGCTACAATGAGCAGTTCTTC. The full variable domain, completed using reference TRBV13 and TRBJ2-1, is AAGVIQSPRHLIKEKRETATLKCYPIPRHDTVYWYQQGPGQDPQFLISFYEKMQSDKGSIPDRFSAQQFSDYHSELNMSSLELGDSALYFCASATSGGYNEQFFGPGTRLTVL.